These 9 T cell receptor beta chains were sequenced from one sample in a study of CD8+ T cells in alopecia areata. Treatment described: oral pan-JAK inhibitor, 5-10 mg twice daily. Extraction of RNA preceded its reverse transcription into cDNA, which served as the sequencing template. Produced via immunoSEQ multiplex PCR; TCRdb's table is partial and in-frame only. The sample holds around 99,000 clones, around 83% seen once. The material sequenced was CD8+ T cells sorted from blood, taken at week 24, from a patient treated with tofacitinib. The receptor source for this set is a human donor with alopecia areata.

The CDR3 loop is CAWSAGIANSPLHF. CDR3 DNA: TGTGCCTGGAGTGCCGGGATAGCTAATTCACCCCTCCACTTT. The J gene is TRBJ1-6, the V gene TRBV30; D ambiguous. The length of the CDR3 is 14 residues. CDR1 is GTSNPN, CDR2 SVGIG, per germline (reference sequence). Deletions cut 1 base from V and 6 bases from J, with 10 bases between.

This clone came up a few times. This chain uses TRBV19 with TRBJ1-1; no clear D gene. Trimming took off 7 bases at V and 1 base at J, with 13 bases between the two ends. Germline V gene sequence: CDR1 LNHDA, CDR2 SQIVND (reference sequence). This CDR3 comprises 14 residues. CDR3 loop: CASKVIAGNTEAFF. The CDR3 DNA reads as TGTGCCAGTAAGGTAATTGCGGGGAACACTGAAGCTTTCTTT.

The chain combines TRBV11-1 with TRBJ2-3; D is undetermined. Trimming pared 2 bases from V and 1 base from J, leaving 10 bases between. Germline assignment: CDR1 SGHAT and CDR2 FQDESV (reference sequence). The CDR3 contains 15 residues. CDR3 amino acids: CASSLMAGRTDTQYF. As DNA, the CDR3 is TGTGCCAGCAGCTTAATGGCAGGCCGCACAGATACGCAGTATTTT.

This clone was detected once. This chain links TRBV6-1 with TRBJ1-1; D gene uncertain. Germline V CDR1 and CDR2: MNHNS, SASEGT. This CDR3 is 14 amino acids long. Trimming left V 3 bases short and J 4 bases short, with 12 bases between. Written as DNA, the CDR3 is TGTGCCAGCAGTGAGCTTAGGGAGGTCACTGAAGCTTTCTTT. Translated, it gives CASSELREVTEAFF.

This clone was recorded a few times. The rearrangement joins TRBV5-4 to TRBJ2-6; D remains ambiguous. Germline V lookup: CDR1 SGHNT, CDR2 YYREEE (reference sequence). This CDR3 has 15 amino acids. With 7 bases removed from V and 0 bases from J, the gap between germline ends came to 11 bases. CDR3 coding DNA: TGTGCCAGCGCTCTAGGAGTCTCTGGGGCCAACGTCCTGACTTTC. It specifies CASALGVSGANVLTF.

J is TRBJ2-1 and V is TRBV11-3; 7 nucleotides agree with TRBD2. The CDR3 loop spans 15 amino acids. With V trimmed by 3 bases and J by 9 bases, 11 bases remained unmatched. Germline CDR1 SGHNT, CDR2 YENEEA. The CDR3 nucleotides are TGTGCCAGCAGCTTGGTGGCGGGGGATCTCAGTGAGCAGTTCTTC. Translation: CASSLVAGDLSEQFF. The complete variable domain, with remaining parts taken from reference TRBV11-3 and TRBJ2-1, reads EAGVVQSPRYKIIEKKQPVAFWCNPISGHNTLYWYLQNLGQGPELLIRYENEEAVDDSQLPKDRFSAERLKGVDSTLKIQPAELGDSAVYLCASSLVAGDLSEQFFGPGTRLTVL.

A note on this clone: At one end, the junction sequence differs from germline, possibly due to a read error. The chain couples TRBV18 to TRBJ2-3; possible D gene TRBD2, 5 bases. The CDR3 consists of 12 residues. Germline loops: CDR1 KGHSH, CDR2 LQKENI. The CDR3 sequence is CASSQATGELNF. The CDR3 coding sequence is TGTGCCAGCTCACAAGCTACCGGGGAACTGAATTTT.

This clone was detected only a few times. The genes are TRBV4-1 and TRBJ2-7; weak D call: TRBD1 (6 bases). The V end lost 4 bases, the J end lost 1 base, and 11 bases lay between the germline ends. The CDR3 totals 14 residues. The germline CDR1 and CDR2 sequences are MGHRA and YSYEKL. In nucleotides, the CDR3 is TGCGCCAGCAGCCCCGGGGACACTTCCTACGAGCAGTACTTC. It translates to CASSPGDTSYEQYF.

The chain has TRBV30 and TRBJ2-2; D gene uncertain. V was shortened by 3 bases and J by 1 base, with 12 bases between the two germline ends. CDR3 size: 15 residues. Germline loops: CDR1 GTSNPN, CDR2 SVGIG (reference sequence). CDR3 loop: CAWSWSTVNTGELFF. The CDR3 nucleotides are TGTGCCTGGAGCTGGAGTACGGTGAACACCGGGGAGCTGTTTTTT.